The clone carrying this TCR beta chain was seen repeatedly, ten times or more. Time point reported: newly diagnosed GD, antithyroid drugs for less than 3 months. The TCR library used RNA extracted from PBMCs. V was trimmed by 0 bases and J by 9 bases, leaving 9 bases between them. This CDR3 spans 12 amino acids. From germline, CDR1 is SQVTM and CDR2 ANQGSEA. Investigators prepared the TCR beta libraries by applying iRepertoire HTBI primers and Arm-PCR of CDR3 regions. MiXCR, applied by TCRdb to the multiplex PCR reads, yields one record per CDR3 protein. The sample lists roughly 420,000 distinct CDR3 sequences; approximately 14% were seen once. The data were obtained in a study of regulatory T cells in long-lasting Graves disease. The same sample was also studied in work on T cells in Graves' hyperthyroidism and ophthalmopathy. From that study: Patients showing uncontrolled infection, other autoimmune disease, pregnancy or lactation were ineligible.

The clonotype originates from a woman aged 45 to 65 with Graves disease. Sequenced material: peripheral blood mononuclear cells (PBMCs), taken at new diagnosis, from a patient treated with antithyroid drugs. The chain couples TRBV29-1 to TRBJ2-1; tentative D call: TRBD2 (6 bases). CDR3 bases: TGCAGCGTTGAAGATGTTAGCGGTGAGCAGTTCTTC. As protein: CSVEDVSGEQFF.